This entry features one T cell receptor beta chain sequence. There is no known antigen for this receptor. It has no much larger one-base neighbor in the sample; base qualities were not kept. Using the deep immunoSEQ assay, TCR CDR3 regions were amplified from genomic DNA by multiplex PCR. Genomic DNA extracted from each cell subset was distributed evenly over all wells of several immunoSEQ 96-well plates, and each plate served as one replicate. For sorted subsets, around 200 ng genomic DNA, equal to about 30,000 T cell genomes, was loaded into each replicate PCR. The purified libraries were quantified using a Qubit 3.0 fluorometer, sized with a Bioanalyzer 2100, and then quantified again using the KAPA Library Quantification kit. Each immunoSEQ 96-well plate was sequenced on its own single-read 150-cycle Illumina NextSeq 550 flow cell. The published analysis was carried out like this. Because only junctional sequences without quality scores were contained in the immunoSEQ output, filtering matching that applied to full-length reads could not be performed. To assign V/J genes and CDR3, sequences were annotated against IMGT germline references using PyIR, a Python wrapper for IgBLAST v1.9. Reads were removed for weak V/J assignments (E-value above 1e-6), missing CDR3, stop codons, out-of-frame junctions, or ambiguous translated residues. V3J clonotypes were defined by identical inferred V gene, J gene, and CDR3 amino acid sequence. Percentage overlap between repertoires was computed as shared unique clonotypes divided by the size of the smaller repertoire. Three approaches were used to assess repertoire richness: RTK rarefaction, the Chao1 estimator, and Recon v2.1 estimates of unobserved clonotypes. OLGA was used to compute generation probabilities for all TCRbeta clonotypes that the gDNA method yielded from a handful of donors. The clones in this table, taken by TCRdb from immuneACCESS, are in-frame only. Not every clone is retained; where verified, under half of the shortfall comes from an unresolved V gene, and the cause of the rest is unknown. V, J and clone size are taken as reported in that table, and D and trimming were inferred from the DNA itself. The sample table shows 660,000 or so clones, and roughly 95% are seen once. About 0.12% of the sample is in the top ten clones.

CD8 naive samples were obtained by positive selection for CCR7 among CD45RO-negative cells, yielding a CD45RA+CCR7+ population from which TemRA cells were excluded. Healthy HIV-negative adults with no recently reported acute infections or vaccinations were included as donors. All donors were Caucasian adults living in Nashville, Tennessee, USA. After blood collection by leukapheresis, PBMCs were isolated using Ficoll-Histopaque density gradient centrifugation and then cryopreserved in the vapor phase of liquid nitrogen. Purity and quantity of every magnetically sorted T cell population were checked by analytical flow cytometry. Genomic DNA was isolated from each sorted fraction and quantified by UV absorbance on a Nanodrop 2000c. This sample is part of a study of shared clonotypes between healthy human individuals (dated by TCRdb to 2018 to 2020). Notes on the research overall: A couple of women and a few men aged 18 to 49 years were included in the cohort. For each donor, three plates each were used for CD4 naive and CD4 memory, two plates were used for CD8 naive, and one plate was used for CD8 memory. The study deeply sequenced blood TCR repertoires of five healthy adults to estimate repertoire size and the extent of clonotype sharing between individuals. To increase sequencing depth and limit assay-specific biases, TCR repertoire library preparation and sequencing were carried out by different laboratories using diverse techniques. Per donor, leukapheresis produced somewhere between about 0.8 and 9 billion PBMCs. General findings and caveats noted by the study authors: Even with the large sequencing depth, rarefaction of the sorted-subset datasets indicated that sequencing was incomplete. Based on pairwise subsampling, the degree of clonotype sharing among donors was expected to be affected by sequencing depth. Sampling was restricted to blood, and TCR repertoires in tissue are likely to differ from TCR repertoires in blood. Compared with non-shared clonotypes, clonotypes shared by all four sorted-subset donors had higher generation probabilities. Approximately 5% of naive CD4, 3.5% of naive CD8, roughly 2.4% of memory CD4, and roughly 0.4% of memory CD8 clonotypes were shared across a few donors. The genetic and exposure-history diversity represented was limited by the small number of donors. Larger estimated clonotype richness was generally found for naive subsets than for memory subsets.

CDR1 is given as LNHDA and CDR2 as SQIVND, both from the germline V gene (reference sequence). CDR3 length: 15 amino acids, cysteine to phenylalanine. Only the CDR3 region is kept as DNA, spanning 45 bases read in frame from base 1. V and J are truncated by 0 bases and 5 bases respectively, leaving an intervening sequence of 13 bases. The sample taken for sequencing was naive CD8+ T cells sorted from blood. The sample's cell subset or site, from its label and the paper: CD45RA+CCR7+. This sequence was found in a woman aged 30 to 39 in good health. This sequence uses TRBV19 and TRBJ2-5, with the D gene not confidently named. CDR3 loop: CASSIDGKGSETQYF. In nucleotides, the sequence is TGTGCCAGTAGTATAGATGGGAAGGGATCGGAGACCCAGTACTTC.